What follows are 13 T cell receptor beta chains derived from one specimen sequenced in a study of blood T cells in healthy people across ages (dated by TCRdb to the mid-2010s). The library was built by means of 5' RACE. These reads were obtained on an Illumina HiSeq 2500. A second PCR of about 7 to 12 cycles was run with a J-beta primer mix and a sample-barcoded 5' primer. Clones were called with MiXCR by TCRdb after fastp trimmed the public reads at Q25, and only in-frame beta chains were retained. Entries that share a CDR3 protein sequence are merged under the most common genes and DNA. The sample records more than 900,000 distinct CDR3 sequences, roughly 29% of which are singletons. The top ten constitute approximately 10% of the sample. This same sample was also taken into another study, of T cells of mothers and their children.

The sample consisted of blood. Every receptor here comes from a woman in her thirties or forties in good health.

J is TRBJ1-6 and V is TRBV7-9; 7 bases fit TRBD1. The V gene's germline CDR1 is SEHNR and CDR2 FQNEAQ (reference sequence). This CDR3 has 17 residues. The trim removed 4 bases at V and 8 bases at J, leaving 14 bases unmatched. The CDR3 DNA follows: TGTGCCAGCAGCTCAAAGAGGACAGGCGGTAGCGATTCACCCCTCCACTTT. This translates into CASSSKRTGGSDSPLHF. Drawing the rest from reference TRBV7-9 and TRBJ1-6, the complete variable domain is DTGVSQNPRHKITKRGQNVTFRCDPISEHNRLYWYRQTLGQGPEFLTYFQNEAQLEKSRLLSDRFSAERPKGSFSTLEIQRTEQGDSAMYLCASSSKRTGGSDSPLHFGNGTRLTVT.

V usage is TRBV7-9 and J usage is TRBJ2-5, with D possibly TRBD1 on 6 matching bases. Germline V CDR1 and CDR2: SEHNR, FQNEAQ (reference sequence). V was shortened by 5 bases and J by 5 bases, with 12 bases between the two germline ends. The CDR3 totals 13 residues. The CDR3 DNA follows: TGTGCCAGCAGCGCAACAGGGTTTGAGACCCAGTACTTC. As protein: CASSATGFETQYF.

Regarding this clonotype: Given a much more abundant clone one base away, this may be a read error. V gene TRBV5-1 combines with J gene TRBJ2-1, with 10 bases matching TRBD2. CDR1 and CDR2 from the germline V gene are SGHRS and YFSETQ. V dropped 1 base and J dropped 6; count of bases not matched to a gene: 4. The CDR3 extends over 15 amino acids. The CDR3 sequence: CASSLRVAGGNEQFF. For the CDR3, the DNA is TGCGCCAGCAGCTTGCGGGTAGCGGGGGGCAATGAGCAGTTCTTC. Using reference TRBV5-1 and TRBJ2-1 for the parts outside the CDR3, the full variable domain is KAGVTQTPRYLIKTRGQQVTLSCSPISGHRSVSWYQQTPGQGLQFLFEYFSETQRNKGNFPGRFSGRQFSNSRSEMNVSTLELGDSALYLCASSLRVAGGNEQFFGPGTRLTVL.

The J gene is TRBJ1-1, the V gene TRBV5-1; D is possibly TRBD1 (5 bases). V was cut by 5 bases and J by 0 bases, with 17 bases left in between. This CDR3 is built from 16 residues. In germline, CDR1 is SGHRS, CDR2 YFSETQ. The CDR3 DNA follows: TGCGCCAGCAGACAGGAGGTCGGGGTTATGAACACTGAAGCTTTCTTT. This translates into CASRQEVGVMNTEAFF.

This clonotype was seen at least ten times. This chain uses TRBV30 with TRBJ2-1; TRBD1 is a possible D gene (6 bases). Per the germline V gene, CDR1 is GTSNPN and CDR2 is SVGIG (reference sequence). The CDR3 is made up of 13 amino acids. The V gene lost 1 base and the J gene lost 7 bases, with 11 bases spanning the gap. The CDR3 is CAWSGGQGNEQFF. CDR3 nucleotide sequence: TGTGCCTGGAGTGGCGGTCAGGGGAATGAGCAGTTCTTC.

The chain links TRBV7-9 to TRBJ2-1; 11 nucleotides align to TRBD2. This CDR3 contains 15 residues. V was pared by 3 bases and J by 6 bases, with 4 bases of the junction left unmatched. CDR1 is SEHNR, CDR2 FQNEAQ, per germline (reference sequence). This chain's CDR3 is CASSFSGRAGNEQFF. The CDR3 bases are TGTGCCAGCAGCTTTAGCGGGAGGGCCGGCAATGAGCAGTTCTTC.

This clonotype was seen many times. V usage is TRBV27 and J usage is TRBJ1-5, with 7 bases that match TRBD1. The germline V gene encodes CDR1 MNHEY and CDR2 SMNVEV (reference sequence). The CDR3 has 15 residues. The ends lost 7 bases at V and 3 bases at J; junction bases unmatched: 9. The CDR3 DNA is TGTGCCAGCATGGCCGGGACAGAGTTCAATCAGCCCCAGCATTTT. Encoded protein: CASMAGTEFNQPQHF.

This clonotype was detected a few times. This chain joins TRBV29-1 and TRBJ1-1; D unclear. Trimming took 6 bases from V and 5 from J, leaving 13 bases between them. The CDR3 length is 12 residues. Germline CDR1 SQVTM, CDR2 ANQGSEA. In DNA, the CDR3 is TGCAGCGTAATGAAACAGTATACTGAAGCTTTCTTT. It translates to CSVMKQYTEAFF. Filled out from reference TRBV29-1 and TRBJ1-1, the complete variable domain reads SAVISQKPSRDICQRGTSLTIQCQVDSQVTMMFWYRQQPGQSLTLIATANQGSEATYESGFVIDKFPISRPNLTFSTLTVSNMSPEDSSIYLCSVMKQYTEAFFGQGTRLTVV.

On this clonotype: A much larger clonotype is one base distant, so this may be a read error. The CDR3 bases are TGCAGCGTCCCGGTGATAGCGGGTTTCTCCTACAATGAGCAGTACTTC. Translated: CSVPVIAGFSYNEQYF. The chain joins TRBV29-1 to TRBJ2-1; 7 bases align to TRBD2. The J call is in doubt because the DNA end fits TRBJ2-7 better. This CDR3 region has 16 residues. The germline V gene has CDR1 SQVTM and CDR2 ANQGSEA.

This clonotype appeared a few times. The J gene is TRBJ2-4, the V gene TRBV5-1; D is possibly TRBD1 (5 bases). V lost 0 bases to trimming and J lost 5 bases, with 6 bases between them. The germline V gene encodes CDR1 SGHRS and CDR2 YFSETQ. The CDR3 is 13 amino acids. CDR3 loop: CASSLVQENIQYF. In DNA, the CDR3 is TGCGCCAGCAGCTTGGTACAGGAAAACATTCAGTACTTC.

The genes are TRBV10-3 and TRBJ1-2; the match to TRBD1 covers 8 bases. V lost 6 bases, J lost 7 bases, and 10 bases stayed unmatched. The CDR3 contains 14 residues. Germline CDR1 ENHRY, CDR2 SYGVKD. This CDR3 reads CAIRGQEGGSGYTF. CDR3 coding DNA: TGTGCCATCAGGGGACAGGAGGGGGGCAGTGGCTACACCTTC.

Of note for this clonotype: A read error is possible here, since a much larger clone lies one base away. The gene calls are TRBV4-3 and TRBJ2-3; 9 nucleotides agree with TRBD2. V lost 0 bases, J lost 5 bases, and 9 bases stayed unmatched. This CDR3 spans 17 amino acids. The germline V gene has CDR1 LGHNA and CDR2 YSLEER. The CDR3 DNA reads as TGCGCCAGCAGCCAAGATCCTATTAGCGGGGGTGTAGATACGCAGTATTTT. Its protein is CASSQDPISGGVDTQYF.

In nucleotides, the CDR3 is TGCAGCGTGGGCGACAGTGGACAAGAGACCCAGTACTTC. It translates to CSVGDSGQETQYF. The chain couples TRBV29-1 to TRBJ2-7, with TRBD1 as a possible D gene (5 bases). The DNA matches TRBJ2-5 better at its end, which makes the J call doubtful. Germline CDR1 SQVTM, CDR2 ANQGSEA. The CDR3 has 13 amino acids.